This TCR beta chain emerged from a study of cytomegalovirus exposure and HLA in healthy donors. The donors comprised healthy bone marrow donors. The PCR used 60 Vbeta and 13 Jbeta primers. The protocol was immunoSEQ multiplex PCR, while the TCRdb copy is restricted to in-frame clones and leaves out a portion. The table has 150,000 to 200,000 clones, roughly 79% seen once. This CDR3 comprises 17 residues. The trim removed 5 bases at V and 5 bases at J, leaving 15 bases unmatched. CDR1 is SGHTA, CDR2 FQGNSA, per germline. This TCR derives from a male donor in good health and CMV-seropositive. The sample comprised PBMCs. The chain couples TRBV7-2 to TRBJ2-5; 9 nucleotides line up with TRBD2. The CDR3 DNA reads as TGTGCCAGCAGCACACCTCGGCGGGGGGGCCGTGGGGAGACCCAGTACTTC. It yields the protein CASSTPRRGGRGETQYF. Based on the CDR3 plus reference TRBV7-2 and TRBJ2-5, the full variable domain is GAGVSQSPSNKVTEKGKDVELRCDPISGHTALYWYRQSLGQGLEFLIYFQGNSAPDKSGLPSDRFSAERTGGSVSTLTIQRTQQEDSAVYLCASSTPRRGGRGETQYFGPGTRLLVL.